These 24 T cell receptor beta chains were all obtained from the same sample, sequenced in a study of tumor-infiltrating lymphocytes in oesophageal squamous cell carcinoma. Each CDR3 protein gets one entry after TCRdb re-called the PCR reads with MiXCR. The table includes under 20,000 distinct CDR3 sequences, roughly 47% detected once. Sequencing was carried out using esophageal tumor tissue. The receptors originated from a male donor with esophageal squamous cell carcinoma.

A note on this clonotype: The CDR3 does not end in the conserved phenylalanine or tryptophan, so this is likely a read error. The limits of the CDR3 on the DNA are not certain, so only TCRdb's listed CDR3 is given. V is TRBV7-2 and J is TRBJ2-6; the table names TRBD2, a call not compared with the DNA. In germline, CDR1 is SGHTA, CDR2 FQGNSA. Counting both end residues, the CDR3 totals 17 amino acids. The CDR3 sequence is CASSFWTSGRYEQYFGA.

This clonotype was picked up a small number of times. A much larger clone lies a single base off, so this may be a read error. The CDR3 nucleotides read TGCGCCACCCGGGGCAATGAGCAGTACTTC. Protein sequence: CATRGNEQYF. The chain joins TRBV10-2 to TRBJ2-5; D may correspond to TRBD1 or TRBD2 (5 bases each). Germline V gene data show CDR1 as WSHSY and CDR2 as SAAADI. The CDR3 spans 10 residues. V lost 10 bases and J 11 bases, leaving 14 bases between the germline ends.

This clonotype was recorded only once. The V gene is TRBV27, the J gene TRBJ2-3, with D perhaps TRBD2 (6 bases). TRBJ2-5 explains the end of the DNA better; the J call may be wrong. Germline assignment: CDR1 MNHEY and CDR2 SMNVEV (reference sequence). CDR3 length: 14 amino acids. The CDR3: CASSSGTATGTQYF. CDR3 coding DNA: TGTGCCAGCAGTTCCGGGACTGCCACGGGGACCCAGTACTTC.

This clonotype was detected only a few times. V and J are TRBV7-9 and TRBJ2-1; tentative D call: TRBD1 (6 bases). Gene TRBJ2-7 matches the end of the DNA better, so the J call may be wrong. CDR3 length equals 15 residues. CDR1 is SEHNR, CDR2 FQNEAQ, per germline (reference sequence). The CDR3 here is CASSGEGGSNYEQYF. The CDR3 coding sequence is TGTGCCAGCAGCGGCGAAGGGGGTAGTAACTACGAGCAGTACTTC.

This clonotype was found a few times. The rearrangement joins TRBV7-3 to TRBJ2-5; no definite D call. The end of the DNA aligns better with TRBJ2-1, so the J call may be wrong. The CDR3 covers 14 residues. Germline CDR1 reads SGHTA; CDR2 reads FQGTGA. CDR3 sequence (DNA): TGTGCCAGCAGCTCCGAGCCCGCATGGAATGAGCAGTTCTTC. Its translation is CASSSEPAWNEQFF.

This clonotype was seen a few times. The missing conserved phenylalanine or tryptophan at the end of this CDR3 makes a read error likely. Because the CDR3's place on the DNA is in doubt, the DNA is left out and the CDR3 is given as listed by TCRdb. The chain combines TRBV7-8 with TRBJ2-3; the table names TRBD2, a call not compared with the DNA. Germline CDR1 reads SGHVS; CDR2 reads FQNEAQ. Inclusive of both ends, the CDR3 amounts to 18 amino acids. The CDR3 loop is CASSLEVGFSLYGYTFGS.

Here the CDR3 DNA reads TGTGCCAGCGTAGGAAATTTCGGCCCCTACGAGCAGTACTTC. Its translation: CASVGNFGPYEQYF. V gene TRBV7-2 combines with J gene TRBJ2-1, with no clear D. The J call may be incorrect, as the DNA end agrees better with TRBJ2-7. The CDR3 sequence is 14 residues long. Germline V gives CDR1 SGHTA, CDR2 FQGNSA.

In this sample, this clonotype turned up many times. The gene calls are TRBV11-1 and TRBJ2-3; D gene uncertain. This CDR3 comprises 13 residues. Per the germline V gene, CDR1 is SGHAT and CDR2 is FQDESV (reference sequence). V was shortened by 3 bases and J by 4 bases, with 8 bases between the two germline ends. This chain's CDR3 is CASSFTDADTQYF. The DNA of the CDR3 is TGTGCCAGCAGCTTCACAGACGCAGATACGCAGTATTTT. The full variable domain, its missing parts supplied by reference TRBV11-1 and TRBJ2-3, is EAEVAQSPRYKITEKSQAVAFWCDPISGHATLYWYRQILGQGPELLVQFQDESVVDDSQLPKDRFSAERLKGVDSTLKIQPAELGDSAMYLCASSFTDADTQYFGPGTRLTVL.

This chain uses TRBV6-8 with TRBJ1-3, with a tentative D call TRBD1 (5 bases). This CDR3 has 13 residues. Trimming pared 5 bases from V and 4 bases from J, leaving 9 bases between. The V gene's germline CDR1 is MNHGY and CDR2 SAAAGT. The CDR3 DNA sequence: TGTGCCAGCAGTGGTGACAGCGGAAACACCATATATTTT. Residues: CASSGDSGNTIYF.

This clonotype was recorded many times. The chain joins TRBV5-4 to TRBJ2-1; TRBD2 might be the D (6 bases). Near its end, the DNA agrees better with TRBJ2-7, so the J call may be wrong. The CDR3 covers 15 residues. The germline V gene encodes CDR1 SGHNT and CDR2 YYREEE (reference sequence). CDR3 nucleotide sequence: TGTGCCAGCAGCTTGGCGGGACTGCCTTCCTACGAGCAGTACTTC. Translated: CASSLAGLPSYEQYF.

Concerning this clonotype: Relative to the germline gene, one junction end is altered; a read error may explain this. V and J are TRBV2 and TRBJ1-6; 9 bases line up with TRBD1. Germline CDR1 and CDR2: SNHLY and FYNNEI. This CDR3 has 14 amino acids. The CDR3 protein is CASRTGGKGSPPHF. In nucleotides, the CDR3 is TGTGCCAGCAGGACAGGGGGAAAGGGTTCACCCCCCCACTTT.

This clonotype was found many times. The chain has TRBV14 and TRBJ2-6; D call uncertain. The CDR3 contains 16 residues. Germline V lookup: CDR1 SGHDN, CDR2 FVKESK. Trimming stripped 5 bases from V and 0 bases from J, with 11 bases between. The CDR3 nucleotides read TGTGCCAGCAGCACTCCCGGCCACTCTGGGGCCAACGTCCTGACTTTC. Translation gives CASSTPGHSGANVLTF.

This clonotype was counted at least ten times. The CDR3 nucleotides are TGTGCCAGCAGCTCGACAGACACCGGGGAGCTGTTTTTT. Translated, it gives CASSSTDTGELFF. The V call is TRBV6-1, the J call TRBJ2-2, with D tentatively TRBD1 (5 bases). The germline gives CDR1 MNHNS, CDR2 SASEGT. The CDR3 runs to 13 residues. V gave up 6 bases and J gave up 3 bases, with 8 bases separating them.

This clonotype was observed at least ten times. The chain recombines TRBV6-4 with TRBJ2-1; D remains unclear. V lost 2 bases, J lost 5 bases, and 10 bases lay in between. The CDR3 totals 14 residues. Per the germline V gene, CDR1 is MRHNA and CDR2 is SNTAGT. In DNA form, the CDR3 reads TGTGCCAGCAGTGACCTGGACGGTGACAATGAGCAGTTCTTC. Protein: CASSDLDGDNEQFF.

The chain combines TRBV7-8 with TRBJ1-5; TRBD1 matches at 8 bases. After removal of 5 bases from V and 6 bases from J, the junction contained 6 bases not matched to a gene. CDR3 length: 14 residues. CDR1 and CDR2 (germline): SGHVS, FQNEAQ. CDR3: CASSQGAGPQPQHF. The CDR3 DNA reads as TGTGCCAGCAGCCAGGGGGCAGGGCCTCAGCCCCAGCATTTT.

The gene calls are TRBV6-1 and TRBJ2-6, with TRBD1 matching over 7 bases. V shed 6 bases and J 2 bases; nucleotides not matched to a gene: 4. This CDR3 is built from 15 residues. CDR1 MNHNS and CDR2 SASEGT come from the germline V gene. The CDR3 reads CASRTTGAGANVLTF. CDR3 bases: TGTGCCAGCAGGACCACAGGGGCTGGGGCCAACGTCCTGACTTTC.

The rearrangement joins TRBV7-3 to TRBJ2-3; TRBD1 aligns across 7 bases. V was pared by 5 bases and J by 1 base, with 6 bases of the junction left unmatched. CDR3 length equals 15 residues. CDR1 is SGHTA, CDR2 FQGTGA, per germline. CDR3 nucleotides: TGTGCCAGCAGCATCACAGGGGTTGGCACAGATACGCAGTATTTT. Translation gives CASSITGVGTDTQYF.

Notes on this clonotype: A junction boundary mismatches the germline segment, possibly from a read error. The chain uses TRBV5-3 and TRBJ2-7, with unresolved D. The closer fit of TRBJ2-5 to the DNA end suggests the J call may be wrong. TRBV5-3 has ORF status, its function being uncertain. The CDR3 covers 13 residues. The CDR3 region is CASSLASQETQYF. The CDR3 DNA reads as TGTGCCAGCAGCTTGGCCAGTCAAGAGACCCAGTACTTC.

This chain connects TRBV7-2 to TRBJ2-1; TRBD1 agrees at 7 bases. The J call may be mistaken, given a closer DNA end match to TRBJ2-7. The CDR3 is made up of 13 amino acids. Germline V gene data show CDR1 as SGHTA and CDR2 as FQGNSA. The CDR3 loop is CASSLSDRAEQYF. CDR3 nucleotide sequence: TGTGCCAGCAGTCTCAGCGACAGGGCCGAGCAGTACTTC.

This chain uses TRBV19 with TRBJ1-1; unclear D gene. The CDR3 length is 11 residues. Between the trimmed V and J ends, which lost 5 bases and 4 bases, there was a span of 5 bases. Germline V gene sequence: CDR1 LNHDA, CDR2 SQIVND (reference sequence). For the CDR3, the DNA is TGTGCCAGTAGTTCTCGCACTGAAGCTTTCTTT. This encodes CASSSRTEAFF.

The chain joins TRBV6-1 to TRBJ2-7; 11 nucleotides align to TRBD2. Near its end, the DNA agrees better with TRBJ2-1, so the J call may be wrong. Germline CDR1 MNHNS, CDR2 SASEGT. The CDR3 runs to 15 residues. Here the CDR3 reads CASSESLAGGREQFF. For the CDR3, the DNA is TGTGCCAGCAGTGAATCCCTAGCGGGAGGAAGGGAGCAGTTCTTC.

The chain recombines TRBV10-2 with TRBJ1-4; D is uncertain. This CDR3 contains 13 residues. V lost 2 bases and J 8 bases, leaving 9 bases between the germline ends. CDR1 and CDR2 from the germline V gene are WSHSY and SAAADI. CDR3 sequence (DNA): TGCGCCAGCAGTGAGAGGCGTCGGGAAAAACTGTTTTTT. Translation gives CASSERRREKLFF.

This rearrangement joins TRBV7-2 to TRBJ1-1, with D maybe TRBD1 (6 bases). The length of the CDR3 is 15 residues. Deletions cut 1 base from V and 4 bases from J, with 13 bases between. Germline CDR1 reads SGHTA; CDR2 reads FQGNSA. This CDR3 reads CASSLGGGRSTEAFF. CDR3 sequence (DNA): TGTGCCAGCAGCTTAGGAGGGGGGAGGAGCACTGAAGCTTTCTTT.

By proportion, this clonotype is medium-sized (0.01 to 0.1%). V usage is TRBV12-3 or TRBV12-4 and J usage is TRBJ2-3; 7 positions agree with TRBD1. Trimming removed 4 bases from V and 3 bases from J; junction bases left unmatched: 10. This CDR3 contains 16 residues. CDR3 sequence: CASSSRGGLRTDTQYF. CDR3 DNA sequence: TGTGCCAGCAGTTCAAGAGGGGGCTTGAGGACAGATACGCAGTATTTT.